Included here is one TCR beta chain sequence, with context. This specimen comes from a study of blood T cell repertoires in COVID-19. Overall study context: T cells, B-cell-depleted T cells, or PBMCs provided the cDNA or gDNA that served as material.

The authors' processing: Amplification with reference gene primers provided the estimates of nucleated cell counts. Libraries were prepared by immunoSEQ multiplex PCR; TCRdb keeps only in-frame clonotypes and omits some of them. The DNA was the basis for D and trimming; V, J and clone size are from that table. The table shows 150,000 to 200,000 clones, with around nine tenths occurring only once. The CDR3 loop spans 16 amino acids. The germline V gene has CDR1 LGHDT and CDR2 YNNKEL (reference sequence). Trimming cost V 2 bases and J 5 bases, with 18 bases left between them. This TCR came from a young woman who had recovered from COVID-19. The rearrangement joins TRBV3-1 (or the pseudogene TRBV3-2) to TRBJ2-5, with D tentatively TRBD1 (8 bases). The sequenced material came from peripheral blood. CDR3 DNA: TGTGCCAGCAGCCAATCGGGACAGGCGGGGGTTGAGACCCAGTACTTC. It codes for CASSQSGQAGVETQYF.